This T cell receptor (beta chain) stems from a study of Ad26.COV2.S vaccination and SARS-CoV-2 variants. Study-wide background: Donor participated within the Ad26.COV2.S arm of the COV1001 trial. Once or twice, 56 days apart, Ad26.COV2.S was delivered intramuscularly.

Trimming cost V 6 bases and J 6 bases; bases outside gene matches: 6. This CDR3 contains 15 residues. Germline-derived CDR1 and CDR2 are MDHEN and SYDVKM. Findings and limits, study-wide: Non-spike TCR breadth did not differ much between vaccine and placebo recipients.

Profiling relied on immunoSEQ multiplex PCR, and the TCRdb table lists in-frame clones only, not all of them. The top ten clones hold around 13% of a sample with about 480,000 clones, around 88% of them seen once. Noted treatment: around 19 received Ad26.COV2.S at low or high dose, single or two shots; 5 received placebo; per-sample allocation not given. Sampling was done on day 63 after the first vaccine or placebo injection. A word on this clone: Its antigen remains unidentified.

This sample comprised peripheral blood, obtained in a trial of Ad26.COV2.S vaccine versus placebo. The chain combines TRBV28 with TRBJ1-6, with TRBD1 matching 9 bases. The receptor's source is a person aged 18 to 59 who received the Ad26.COV2.S COVID-19 vaccine or a placebo. This chain's CDR3 is CASSGGQGLNSPLHF. CDR3 in DNA: TGTGCCAGCAGCGGGGGACAGGGCCTTAATTCACCCCTCCACTTT.